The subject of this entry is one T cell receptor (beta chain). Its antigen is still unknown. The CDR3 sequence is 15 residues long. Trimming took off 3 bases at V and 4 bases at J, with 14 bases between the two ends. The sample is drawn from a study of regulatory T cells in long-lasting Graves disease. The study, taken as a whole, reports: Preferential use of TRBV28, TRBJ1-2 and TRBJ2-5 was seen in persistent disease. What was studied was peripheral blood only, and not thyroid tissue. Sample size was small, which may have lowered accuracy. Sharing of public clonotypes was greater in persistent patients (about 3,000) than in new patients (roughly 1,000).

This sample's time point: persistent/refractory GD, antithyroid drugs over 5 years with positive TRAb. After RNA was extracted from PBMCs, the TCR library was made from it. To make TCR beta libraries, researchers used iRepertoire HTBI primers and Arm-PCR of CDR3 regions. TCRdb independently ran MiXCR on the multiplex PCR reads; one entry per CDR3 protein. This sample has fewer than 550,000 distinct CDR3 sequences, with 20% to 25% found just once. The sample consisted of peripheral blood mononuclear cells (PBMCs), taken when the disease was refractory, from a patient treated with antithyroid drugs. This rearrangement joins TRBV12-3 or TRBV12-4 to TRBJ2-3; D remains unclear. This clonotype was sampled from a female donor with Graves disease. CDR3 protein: CASSFPRTRADTQYF. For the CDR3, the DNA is TGTGCCAGCAGTTTCCCCAGAACCAGAGCAGATACGCAGTATTTT.